One sample yielded the 15 T cell receptor beta chains listed below, sequenced in a study of shared clonotypes between healthy human individuals. The repertoire was sequenced with immunoSEQ multiplex PCR; TCRdb's copy has only in-frame clones and lacks some. The sample lists over a million clones; 78% were seen once. Sequencing was done on a sample of memory CD4+ T cells from PBMCs. Sample subset: CD45RA-negative fraction. These receptors were obtained from a man aged 18-30 years in good health. Some clones in this sample may be carry-over from other donors' samples.

The rearrangement joins TRBV28 to TRBJ1-6; D is undetermined. This CDR3 region has 16 residues. Trimming shortened V by 4 bases and J by 0 bases, and 10 bases separated the two germline ends. Germline lookup yields CDR1 MDHEN and CDR2 SYDVKM. For the CDR3, the DNA is TGTGCCAGCAGTTCAAGTGGGAGCTCCTATAATTCACCCCTCCACTTT. Its protein is CASSSSGSSYNSPLHF.

This chain uses TRBV2 with TRBJ2-3; tentatively, D is TRBD1 or TRBD2 (5 bases each). The CDR3 consists of 13 residues. CDR1 and CDR2 from the germline V gene are SNHLY and FYNNEI. Trimming left V 6 bases short and J 5 bases short, with 12 bases between. CDR3 residues: CASRDGTEDTQYF. The CDR3, as DNA: TGTGCCAGCAGGGACGGGACCGAAGATACGCAGTATTTT. Drawing the rest from reference TRBV2 and TRBJ2-3, the complete variable domain is EPEVTQTPSHQVTQMGQEVILRCVPISNHLYFYWYRQILGQKVEFLVSFYNNEISEKSEIFDDQFSVERPDGSNFTLKIRSTKLEDSAMYFCASRDGTEDTQYFGPGTRLTVL.

This clone appeared a single time. The V and J genes are TRBV7-3 and TRBJ2-5, with D unclear. CDR3 length equals 13 residues. Germline V gives CDR1 SGHTA, CDR2 FQGTGA. V lost 2 bases and J lost 4, with 8 bases in between. The CDR3 protein is CASSLFWGETQYF. CDR3 DNA: TGTGCCAGCAGCTTATTTTGGGGAGAGACCCAGTACTTC.

This clone was found a few times. V gene TRBV7-3 combines with J gene TRBJ2-3, with a possible D match to TRBD1 (6 bases). The V gene's germline CDR1 is SGHTA and CDR2 FQGTGA. The CDR3 totals 15 residues. V was shortened by 5 bases and J by 2 bases, with 14 bases between the two germline ends. Here the CDR3 DNA reads TGTGCCAGCAGCATTACAGGGTACCACACAGATACGCAGTATTTT. This translates into CASSITGYHTDTQYF.

This chain connects TRBV5-1 to TRBJ1-1; possible D gene TRBD1, 6 bases. The CDR3 extends over 15 amino acids. The V end lost 0 bases, the J end lost 3 bases, and 12 bases lay between the germline ends. The germline gives CDR1 SGHRS, CDR2 YFSETQ. As DNA, the CDR3 is TGCGCCAGCAGCTTGGGACAGGCGGGAGACACTGAAGCTTTCTTT. The encoded protein is CASSLGQAGDTEAFF.

The CDR3 loop is CASSPQGRTTIHNEQFF. The CDR3 bases are TGCGCCAGCAGCCCGCAGGGTCGAACGACGATACACAATGAGCAGTTCTTC. This chain joins TRBV5-1 and TRBJ2-1, with D perhaps TRBD1 (5 bases). The germline V gene has CDR1 SGHRS and CDR2 YFSETQ. V shed 4 bases and J shed 5 bases, with 22 bases lying between them. The CDR3 extends over 17 amino acids.

The chain employs TRBV6-6 and TRBJ1-1; D is possibly TRBD1 (5 bases). The germline V and J ends were trimmed by 5 bases and 1 base, with 8 bases remaining between them. CDR1 MNHNY and CDR2 SVGAGI come from the germline V gene (reference sequence). This CDR3 has 13 residues. The CDR3 DNA sequence: TGTGCCAGCAGTCAGGGTCCGAACACTGAAGCTTTCTTT. Protein product: CASSQGPNTEAFF.

The J gene is TRBJ2-7, the V gene TRBV6-5, with 10 bases aligning to TRBD1. V was clipped by 6 bases and J by 3 bases; unmatched bases: 5. Germline-derived CDR1 and CDR2 are MNHEY and SVGAGI. The CDR3 is 14 amino acids. CDR3 in amino acids: CASSTGDRGYEQYF. The CDR3 DNA reads as TGTGCCAGCAGCACCGGGGACAGGGGCTACGAGCAGTACTTC.

The sample holds one count of this clone. J is TRBJ2-5 and V is TRBV30; a weak D match, TRBD2 (5 bases). The CDR3 length is 14 residues. Germline assignment: CDR1 GTSNPN and CDR2 SVGIG (reference sequence). Trimming took off 0 bases at V and 14 bases at J, with 22 bases between the two ends. The CDR3 DNA sequence: TGTGCCTGGAGTGTAGTTGTGTCTAGCCGAAATTTATACTTC. It codes for CAWSVVVSSRNLYF.

This clone was recorded once. The V gene is TRBV7-2, the J gene TRBJ2-7; tentatively, D is TRBD2 (5 bases). CDR3 length: 13 amino acids. The germline V gene encodes CDR1 SGHTA and CDR2 FQGNSA. Trimming removed 2 bases at V and 3 bases at J, with 8 bases between. The CDR3 region is CASSLSRGYEQYF. The CDR3 nucleotides are TGTGCCAGCAGCTTAAGTCGGGGCTACGAGCAGTACTTC.

The chain couples TRBV19 to TRBJ1-5; tentatively, D is TRBD1 (6 bases). CDR3 length: 12 amino acids. Germline CDR1 reads LNHDA; CDR2 reads SQIVND (reference sequence). V shed 7 bases and J shed 2 bases, with 6 bases lying between them. CDR3 nucleotide sequence: TGTGCCAGTAAGGGGGGCAATCAGCCCCAGCATTTT. It specifies CASKGGNQPQHF.

V usage is TRBV19 and J usage is TRBJ1-2, with 10 bases aligning to TRBD1. The CDR3 length is 17 residues. V dropped 4 bases and J dropped 2; count of bases not matched to a gene: 10. Per the germline V gene, CDR1 is LNHDA and CDR2 is SQIVND (reference sequence). The CDR3: CASSTFLGQGGNYGYTF. The CDR3 bases are TGTGCCAGTAGTACATTTCTCGGACAGGGGGGAAACTATGGCTACACCTTC.

Many counts were recorded for this clone. The same CDR3 also results from other DNA sequences found in this sample. The genes are TRBV4-1 and TRBJ2-3; TRBD1 is a possible D gene (6 bases). V was trimmed by 0 bases and J by 2 bases, leaving 9 bases between them. This CDR3 is 15 amino acids long. Germline V gene lookup returns CDR1 MGHRA and CDR2 YSYEKL. Here the CDR3 DNA reads TGCGCCAGCAGCCAAGATTTGGGGGCCACAGATACGCAGTATTTT. Its protein is CASSQDLGATDTQYF.

The V and J genes are TRBV9 and TRBJ2-6; D gene unclear. CDR1 is SGDLS, CDR2 YYNGEE, per germline. V shed 4 bases and J shed 2 bases, with 4 bases lying between them. This CDR3 contains 13 residues. The CDR3 loop is CASSPTGANVLTF. CDR3 DNA: TGTGCCAGCAGCCCCACTGGGGCCAACGTCCTGACTTTC.

The CDR3 protein is CASRMGLGETQYF. The DNA of the CDR3 is TGTGCCAGCAGAATGGGGCTTGGTGAGACCCAGTACTTC. V and J are TRBV6-5 and TRBJ2-5, with a possible D match to TRBD1 (5 bases). V gave up 6 bases and J gave up 5 bases, with 13 bases separating them. Germline V gene data show CDR1 as MNHEY and CDR2 as SVGAGI. The CDR3 totals 13 residues.